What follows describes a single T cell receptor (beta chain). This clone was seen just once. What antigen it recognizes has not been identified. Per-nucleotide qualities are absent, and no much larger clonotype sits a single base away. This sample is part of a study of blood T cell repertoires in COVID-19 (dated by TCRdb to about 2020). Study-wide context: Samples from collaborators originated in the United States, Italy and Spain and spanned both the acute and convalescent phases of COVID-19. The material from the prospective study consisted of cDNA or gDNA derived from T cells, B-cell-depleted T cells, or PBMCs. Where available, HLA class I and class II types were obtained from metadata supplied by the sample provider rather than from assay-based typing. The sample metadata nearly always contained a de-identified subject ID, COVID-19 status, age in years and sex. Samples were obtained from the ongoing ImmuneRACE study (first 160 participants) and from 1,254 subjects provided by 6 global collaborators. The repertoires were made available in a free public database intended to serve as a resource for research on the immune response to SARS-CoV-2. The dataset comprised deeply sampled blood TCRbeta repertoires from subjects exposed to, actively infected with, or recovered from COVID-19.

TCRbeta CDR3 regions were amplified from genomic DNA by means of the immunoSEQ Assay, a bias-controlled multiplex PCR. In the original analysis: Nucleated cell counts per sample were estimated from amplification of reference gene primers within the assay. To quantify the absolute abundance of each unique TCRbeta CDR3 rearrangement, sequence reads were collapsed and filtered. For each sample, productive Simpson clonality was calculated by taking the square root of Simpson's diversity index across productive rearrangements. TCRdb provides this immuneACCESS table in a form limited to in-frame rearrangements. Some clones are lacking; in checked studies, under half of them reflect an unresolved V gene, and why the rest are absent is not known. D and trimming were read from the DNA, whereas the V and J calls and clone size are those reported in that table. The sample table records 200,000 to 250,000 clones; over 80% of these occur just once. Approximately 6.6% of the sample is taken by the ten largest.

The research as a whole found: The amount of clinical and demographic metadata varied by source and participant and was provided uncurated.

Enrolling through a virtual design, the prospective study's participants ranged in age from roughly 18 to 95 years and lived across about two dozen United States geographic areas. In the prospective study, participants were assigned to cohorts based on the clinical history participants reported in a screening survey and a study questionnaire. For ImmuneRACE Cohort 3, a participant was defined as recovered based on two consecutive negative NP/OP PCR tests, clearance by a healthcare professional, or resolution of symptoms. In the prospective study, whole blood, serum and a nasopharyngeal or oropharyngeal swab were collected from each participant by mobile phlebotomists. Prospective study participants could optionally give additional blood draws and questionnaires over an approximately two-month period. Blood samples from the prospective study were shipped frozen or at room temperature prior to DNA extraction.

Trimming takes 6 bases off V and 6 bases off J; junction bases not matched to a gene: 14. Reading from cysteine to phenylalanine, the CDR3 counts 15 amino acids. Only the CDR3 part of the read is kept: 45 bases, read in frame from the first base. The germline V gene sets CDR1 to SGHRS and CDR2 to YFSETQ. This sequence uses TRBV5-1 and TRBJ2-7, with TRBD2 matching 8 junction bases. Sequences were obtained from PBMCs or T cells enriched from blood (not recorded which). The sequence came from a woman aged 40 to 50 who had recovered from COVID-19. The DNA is TGCGCCAGCAACGGGGGGGGCCCAGGGGCTGGCGAGCAGTACTTC. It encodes CASNGGGPGAGEQYF.